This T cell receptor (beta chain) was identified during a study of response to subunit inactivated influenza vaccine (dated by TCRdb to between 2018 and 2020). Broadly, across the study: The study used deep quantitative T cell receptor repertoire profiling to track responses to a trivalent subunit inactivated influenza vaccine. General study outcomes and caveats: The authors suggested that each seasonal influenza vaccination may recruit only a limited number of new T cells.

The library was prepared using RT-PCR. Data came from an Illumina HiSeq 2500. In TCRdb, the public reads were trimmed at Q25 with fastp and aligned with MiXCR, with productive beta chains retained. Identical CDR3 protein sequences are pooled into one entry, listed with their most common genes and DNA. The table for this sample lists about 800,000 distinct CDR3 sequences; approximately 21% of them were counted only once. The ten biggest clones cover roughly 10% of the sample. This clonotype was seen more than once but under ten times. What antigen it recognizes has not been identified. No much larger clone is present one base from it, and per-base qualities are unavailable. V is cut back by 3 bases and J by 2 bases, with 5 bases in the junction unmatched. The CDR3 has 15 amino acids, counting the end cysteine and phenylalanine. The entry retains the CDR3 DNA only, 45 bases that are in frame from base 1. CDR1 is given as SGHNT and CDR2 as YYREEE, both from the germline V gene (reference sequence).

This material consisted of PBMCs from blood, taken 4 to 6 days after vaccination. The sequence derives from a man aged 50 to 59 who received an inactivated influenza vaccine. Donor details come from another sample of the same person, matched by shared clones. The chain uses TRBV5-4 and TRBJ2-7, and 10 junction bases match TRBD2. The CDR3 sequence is CASSSGTSVTYEQYF. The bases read TGTGCCAGCAGCTCCGGGACTAGCGTCACCTACGAGCAGTACTTC.